The following is a T cell receptor (beta chain) sequence with its context. The sample belongs to a study of shared clonotypes between healthy human individuals. Study-level information: CD4 naive cells filled three plates per donor, CD4 memory three, CD8 naive two and CD8 memory one.

Deletions cut 4 bases from V and 0 bases from J, with 11 bases between. Germline V gene data show CDR1 as SGHRS and CDR2 as YFSETQ. The CDR3 spans 15 residues. Some clones are missing from TCRdb's copy, which holds only in-frame ones; the method was immunoSEQ multiplex PCR. The table records some 1 million clones, around four fifths of them present only once. The sequencing input was memory CD4+ T cells sorted from blood. Documented subset: CD45RA-negative fraction. The rearrangement joins TRBV5-1 to TRBJ1-3; D perhaps matches TRBD1 (6 bases). This clonotype was sampled from a man between 18 and 35 years old in good health. DNA of the CDR3: TGCGCCAGCAGCGAACAGGGCAGCTCTGGAAACACCATATATTTT. It encodes CASSEQGSSGNTIYF.